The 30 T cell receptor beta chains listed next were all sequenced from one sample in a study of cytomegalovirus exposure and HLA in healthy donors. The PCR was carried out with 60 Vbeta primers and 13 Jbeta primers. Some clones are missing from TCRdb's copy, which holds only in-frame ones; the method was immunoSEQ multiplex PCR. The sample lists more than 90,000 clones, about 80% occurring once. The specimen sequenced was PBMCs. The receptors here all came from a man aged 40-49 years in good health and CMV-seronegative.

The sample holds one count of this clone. CDR3: CASSILRGAGGNTIYF. For the CDR3, the DNA is TGTGCCAGTAGTATCCTCCGGGGGGCTGGCGGAAACACCATATATTTT. The chain couples TRBV19 to TRBJ1-3; maybe TRBD1 (6 bases). Germline CDR1 LNHDA, CDR2 SQIVND (reference sequence). V was pared by 3 bases and J by 4 bases, with 16 bases between. This CDR3 region has 16 residues.

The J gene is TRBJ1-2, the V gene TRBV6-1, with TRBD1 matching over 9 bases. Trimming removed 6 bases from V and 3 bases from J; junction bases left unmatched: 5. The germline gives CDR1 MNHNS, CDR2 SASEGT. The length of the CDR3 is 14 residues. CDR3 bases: TGTGCCAGCAGCCCGACAGGGGGATACTATGGCTACACCTTC. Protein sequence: CASSPTGGYYGYTF.

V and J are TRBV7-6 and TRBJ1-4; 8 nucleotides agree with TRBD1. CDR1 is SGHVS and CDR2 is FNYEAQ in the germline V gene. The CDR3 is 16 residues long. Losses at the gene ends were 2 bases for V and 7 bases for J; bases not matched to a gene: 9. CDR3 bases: TGTGCCAGCAGCTTAACCCCAGGGGGCAACGGTGAAAAACTGTTTTTT. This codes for CASSLTPGGNGEKLFF.

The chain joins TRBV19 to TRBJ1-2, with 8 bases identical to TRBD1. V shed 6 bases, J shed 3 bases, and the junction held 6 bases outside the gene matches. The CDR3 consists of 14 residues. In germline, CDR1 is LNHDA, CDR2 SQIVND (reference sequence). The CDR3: CASSRDRSYYGYTF. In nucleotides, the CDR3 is TGTGCCAGTAGCAGGGACAGGTCCTACTATGGCTACACCTTC.

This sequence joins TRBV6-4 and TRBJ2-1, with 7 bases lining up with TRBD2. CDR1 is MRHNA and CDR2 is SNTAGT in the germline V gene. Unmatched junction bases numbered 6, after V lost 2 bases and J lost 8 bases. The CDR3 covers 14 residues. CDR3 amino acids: CASSDQRGSHEQFF. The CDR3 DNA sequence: TGTGCCAGCAGTGACCAGCGGGGCAGTCATGAGCAGTTCTTC.

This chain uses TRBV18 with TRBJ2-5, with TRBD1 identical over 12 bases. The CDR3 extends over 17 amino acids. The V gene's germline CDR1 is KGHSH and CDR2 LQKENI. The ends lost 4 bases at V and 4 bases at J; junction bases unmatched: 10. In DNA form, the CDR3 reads TGTGCCAGCTCACAGTTCGGGACAGGGGGCTTTGGAGAGACCCAGTACTTC. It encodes CASSQFGTGGFGETQYF.

The CDR3 spells CASRPGGSSNQPQHF. The CDR3 DNA is TGTGCCAGCAGGCCGGGGGGGTCGAGCAATCAGCCCCAGCATTTT. The chain uses TRBV6-5 and TRBJ1-5; possible D gene TRBD1, 5 bases. Germline CDR1 MNHEY, CDR2 SVGAGI. The CDR3 is 15 amino acids. V gave up 6 bases and J gave up 1 base, with 13 bases separating them.

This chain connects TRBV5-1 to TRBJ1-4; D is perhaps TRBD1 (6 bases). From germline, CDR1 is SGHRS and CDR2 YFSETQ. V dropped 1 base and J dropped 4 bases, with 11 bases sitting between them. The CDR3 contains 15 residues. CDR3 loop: CASSLRTGLNEKLFF. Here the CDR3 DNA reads TGCGCCAGCAGCTTGCGAACAGGGCTTAATGAAAAACTGTTTTTT.

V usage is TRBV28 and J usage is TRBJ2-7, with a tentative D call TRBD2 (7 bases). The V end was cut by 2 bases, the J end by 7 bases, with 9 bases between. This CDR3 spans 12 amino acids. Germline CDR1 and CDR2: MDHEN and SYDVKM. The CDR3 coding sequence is TGTGCCAGCAGTTTAAGGGGGGGTGAGCAGTACGTC. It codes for CASSLRGGEQYV.

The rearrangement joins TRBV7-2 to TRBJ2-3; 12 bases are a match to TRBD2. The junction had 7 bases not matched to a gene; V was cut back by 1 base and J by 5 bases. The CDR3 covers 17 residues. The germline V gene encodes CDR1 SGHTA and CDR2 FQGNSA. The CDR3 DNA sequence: TGTGCCAGCAGCTTAGGACACCTAGCGGGGGGGGGAGATACGCAGTATTTT. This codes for CASSLGHLAGGGDTQYF. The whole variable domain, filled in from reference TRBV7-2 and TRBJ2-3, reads GAGVSQSPSNKVTEKGKDVELRCDPISGHTALYWYRQSLGQGLEFLIYFQGNSAPDKSGLPSDRFSAERTGGSVSTLTIQRTQQEDSAVYLCASSLGHLAGGGDTQYFGPGTRLTVL.

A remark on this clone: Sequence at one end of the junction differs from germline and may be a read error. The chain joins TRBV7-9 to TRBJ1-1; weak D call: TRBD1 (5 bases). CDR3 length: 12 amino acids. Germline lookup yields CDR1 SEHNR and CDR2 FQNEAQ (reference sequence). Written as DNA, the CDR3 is TGTTCCAGCAGCTTCGGGGGCACTGAAGCTTTCTTT. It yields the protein CSSSFGGTEAFF.

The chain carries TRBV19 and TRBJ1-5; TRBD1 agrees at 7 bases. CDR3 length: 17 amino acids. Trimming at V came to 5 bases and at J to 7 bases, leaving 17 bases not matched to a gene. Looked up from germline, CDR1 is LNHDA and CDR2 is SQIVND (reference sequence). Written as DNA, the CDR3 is TGTGCCAGTAGTCCGCTCTTCGGGACAGCAATTAGCCAGCCCCAGCATTTT. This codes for CASSPLFGTAISQPQHF.

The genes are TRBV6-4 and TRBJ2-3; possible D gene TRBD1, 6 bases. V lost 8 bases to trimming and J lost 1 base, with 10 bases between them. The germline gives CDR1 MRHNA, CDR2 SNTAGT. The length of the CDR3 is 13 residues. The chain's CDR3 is CASQGTGTDTQYF. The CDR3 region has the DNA TGTGCCAGCCAGGGGACGGGCACAGATACGCAGTATTTT.

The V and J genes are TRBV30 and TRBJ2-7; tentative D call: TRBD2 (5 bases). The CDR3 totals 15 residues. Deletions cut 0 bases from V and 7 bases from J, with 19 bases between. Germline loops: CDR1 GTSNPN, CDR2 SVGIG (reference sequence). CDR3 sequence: CAWSVRGLGPREQYF. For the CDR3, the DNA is TGTGCCTGGAGTGTTAGAGGGTTAGGGCCGCGGGAGCAGTACTTC.

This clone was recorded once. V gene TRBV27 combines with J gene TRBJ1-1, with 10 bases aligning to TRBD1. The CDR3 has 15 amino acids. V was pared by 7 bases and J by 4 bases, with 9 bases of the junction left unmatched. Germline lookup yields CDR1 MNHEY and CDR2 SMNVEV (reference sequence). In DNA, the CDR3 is TGTGCCAGCAAACCGGGACAGGGGTTAGGCACTGAAGCTTTCTTT. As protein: CASKPGQGLGTEAFF.

CDR3 DNA: TGTGCCAGCAGTGAGTTGCCGGGGGGGTCCTACGAGCAGTACTTC. Residues: CASSELPGGSYEQYF. The V gene is TRBV2, the J gene TRBJ2-7; 8 positions match TRBD2. This CDR3 has 15 amino acids. CDR1 and CDR2 from the germline V gene are SNHLY and FYNNEI. J gave up 1 base and V 3 bases, and 5 bases lay outside the gene matches.

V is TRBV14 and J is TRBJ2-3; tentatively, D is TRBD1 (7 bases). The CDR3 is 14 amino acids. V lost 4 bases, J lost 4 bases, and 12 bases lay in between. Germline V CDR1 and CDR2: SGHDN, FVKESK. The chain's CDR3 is CASSRQGGADTQYF. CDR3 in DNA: TGTGCCAGCAGCCGTCAGGGGGGAGCAGATACGCAGTATTTT.

The CDR3 nucleotides read TGTGCCAGCAGCCTAGTGGGACAGGCGATTTATAATTCACCCCTCCACTTT. Encoded protein: CASSLVGQAIYNSPLHF. The chain uses TRBV5-6 and TRBJ1-6; TRBD1 aligns across 8 bases. CDR1 and CDR2 (germline): SGHDT, YYEEEE. Trimming removed 4 bases from V and 4 bases from J; junction bases left unmatched: 10. The CDR3 is 17 amino acids.

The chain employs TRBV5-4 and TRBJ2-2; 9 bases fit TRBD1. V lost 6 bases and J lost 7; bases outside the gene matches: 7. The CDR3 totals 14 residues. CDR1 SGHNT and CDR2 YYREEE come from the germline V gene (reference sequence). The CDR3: CASTRDRVDGELFF. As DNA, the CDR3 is TGTGCCAGCACCCGGGACAGGGTTGACGGGGAGCTGTTTTTT.

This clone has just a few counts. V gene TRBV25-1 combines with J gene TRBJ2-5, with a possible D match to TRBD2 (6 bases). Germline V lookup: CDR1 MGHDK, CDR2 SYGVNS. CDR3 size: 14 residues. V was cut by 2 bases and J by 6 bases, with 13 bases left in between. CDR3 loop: CASSEAGAGKTQYF. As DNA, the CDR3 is TGTGCCAGCAGTGAAGCTGGGGCGGGAAAGACCCAGTACTTC.

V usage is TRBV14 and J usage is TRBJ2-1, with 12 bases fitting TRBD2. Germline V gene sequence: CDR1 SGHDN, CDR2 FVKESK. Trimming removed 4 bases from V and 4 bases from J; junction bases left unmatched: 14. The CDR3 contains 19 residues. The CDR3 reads CASSPAPTSGGRRYNEQFF. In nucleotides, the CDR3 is TGTGCCAGCAGCCCCGCTCCGACTAGCGGGGGTCGACGGTACAATGAGCAGTTCTTC.

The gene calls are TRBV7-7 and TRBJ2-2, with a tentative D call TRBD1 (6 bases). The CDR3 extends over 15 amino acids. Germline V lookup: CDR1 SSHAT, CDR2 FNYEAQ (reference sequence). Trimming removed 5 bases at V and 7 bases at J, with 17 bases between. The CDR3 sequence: CASSPTQGWGGELFF. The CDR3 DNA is TGTGCCAGCAGCCCAACACAGGGTTGGGGCGGGGAGCTGTTTTTT. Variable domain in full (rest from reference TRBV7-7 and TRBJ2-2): GAGVSQSPRYKVTKRGQDVTLRCDPISSHATLYWYQQALGQGPEFLTYFNYEAQPDKSGLPSDRFSAERPEGSISTLTIQRTEQRDSAMYRCASSPTQGWGGELFFGEGSRLTVL.

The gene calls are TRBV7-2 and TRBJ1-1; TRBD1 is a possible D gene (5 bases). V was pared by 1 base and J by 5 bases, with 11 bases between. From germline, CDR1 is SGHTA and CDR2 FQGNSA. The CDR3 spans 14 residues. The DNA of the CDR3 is TGTGCCAGCAGCTTAGGGGGGGGGTTGACTGAAGCTTTCTTT. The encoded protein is CASSLGGGLTEAFF.

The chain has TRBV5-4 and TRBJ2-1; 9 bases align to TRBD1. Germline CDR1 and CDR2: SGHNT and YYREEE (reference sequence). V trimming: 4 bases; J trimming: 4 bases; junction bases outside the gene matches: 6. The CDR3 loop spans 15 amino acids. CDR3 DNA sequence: TGTGCCAGCAGCATCCGGGACAGGGCATACAATGAGCAGTTCTTC. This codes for CASSIRDRAYNEQFF.

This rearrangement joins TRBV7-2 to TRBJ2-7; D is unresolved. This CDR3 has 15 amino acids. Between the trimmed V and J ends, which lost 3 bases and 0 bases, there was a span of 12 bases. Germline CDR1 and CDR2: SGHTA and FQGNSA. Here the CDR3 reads CASSFGSGNSYEQYF. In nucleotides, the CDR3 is TGTGCCAGCAGCTTCGGGTCTGGTAACTCCTACGAGCAGTACTTC.

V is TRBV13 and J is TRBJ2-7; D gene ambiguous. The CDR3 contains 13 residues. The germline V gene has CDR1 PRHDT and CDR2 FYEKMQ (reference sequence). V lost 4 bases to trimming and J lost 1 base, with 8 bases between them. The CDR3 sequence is CASSYRRSYEQYV. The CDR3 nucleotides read TGTGCCAGCAGCTACCGGCGGTCCTACGAGCAGTACGTC.

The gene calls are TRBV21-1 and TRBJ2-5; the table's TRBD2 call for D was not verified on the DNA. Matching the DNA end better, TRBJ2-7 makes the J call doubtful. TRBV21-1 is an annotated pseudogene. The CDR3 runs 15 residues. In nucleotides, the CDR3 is TGTGCCAGCAGCAAAGCGGGGAGCGCAGCCTACGAGCAGTACTTC. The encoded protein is CASSKAGSAAYEQYF.

This CDR3 is CASSLGGGYTF. CDR3 in DNA: TGTGCCAGCAGTCTAGGGGGTGGCTACACCTTC. J is TRBJ1-2 and V is TRBV7-2; weak D call: TRBD1 (6 bases). Germline V CDR1 and CDR2: SGHTA, FQGNSA. Between the trimmed V and J ends, which lost 6 bases and 7 bases, there was a span of 9 bases. The CDR3 length is 11 residues.

CDR3 sequence (DNA): TGTGCCAGCAGCTCTCCCTGGACTTATATCGAGCAGTACTTC. As protein: CASSSPWTYIEQYF. This chain uses TRBV7-9 with TRBJ2-5; a weak D match, TRBD2 (5 bases). The end of the DNA is better explained by TRBJ2-7, so the J call may be wrong. This CDR3 comprises 14 residues. Germline V lookup: CDR1 SEHNR, CDR2 FQNEAQ (reference sequence).

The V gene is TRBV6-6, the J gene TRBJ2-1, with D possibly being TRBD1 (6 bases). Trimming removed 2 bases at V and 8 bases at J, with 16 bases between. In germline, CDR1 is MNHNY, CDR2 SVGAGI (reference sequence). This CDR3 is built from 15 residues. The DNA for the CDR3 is TGTGCCAGCAGTTACCGGCAGGGGTCGTTTGATGAGCAGTTCTTC. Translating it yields CASSYRQGSFDEQFF.